This TCR beta chain was observed in a study of T cells after yellow fever vaccination. Study-level background: The SMART-Seq v4 Ultra Low Input method served to prepare the low-cell-number fractions.

General study findings and limits: Abundant clonotypes from the bulk population could contaminate FACS-sorted repertoires.

Generation of TCR cDNA used 5'RACE template switching (which added a universal primer site and UMIs). TCRdb ran MiXCR on the 5' RACE reads and lists one entry per CDR3 protein. The sample holds about 120,000 distinct CDR3 sequences; almost 9% are singletons and the top ten take almost 40%. The sample holds a few counts of this clonotype. Its antigen is currently unknown. The germline V and J ends were trimmed by 6 bases and 3 bases, with 15 bases remaining between them. This CDR3 contains 15 residues. Germline V gives CDR1 ENHRY, CDR2 SYGVKD. The receptor's source is a man between 18 and 29 years old who received the YFV17D yellow fever vaccine. V and J are TRBV10-3 and TRBJ2-1; D perhaps matches TRBD2 (6 bases). The sequenced sample was CD8+ T cells sorted from PBMCs, obtained on the day of the yellow fever booster vaccination. The CDR3 sequence: CAISIRGSDYNEQFF. The CDR3 DNA is TGTGCCATCAGCATACGGGGGTCCGACTACAATGAGCAGTTCTTC.